Reported below is one T cell receptor (beta chain). This clonotype was seen only a few times. What this receptor recognizes is not known. It has no much larger one-base neighbor in the sample; base qualities were not kept. CDR3 length: 14 amino acids, cysteine to phenylalanine. Kept here is only the CDR3 DNA, which spans 42 bases and is read in frame from base 1. V loses 7 bases of germline sequence and J loses 2 bases, and the interval between the two ends is 13 bases. The germline V gene gives CDR1 as LGHNT and CDR2 as FRNRAP. The sample's treatment or condition label is to be understood as: in vitro stimulation with specific CMV peptide epitopes to enrich CMV-specific T cells. Sequencing took place on an Illumina HiSeq 1500. The public reads were reanalyzed by TCRdb: fastp trimming at Q25, MiXCR alignment, in-frame beta chains only. Rows are combined by CDR3 protein, so each entry shows the most common genes and DNA. The sample table holds 900,000 to 950,000 distinct CDR3 sequences, of which roughly a third were seen once. The ten biggest clones cover around an eighth of the sample.

This record belongs to a study of T cell repertoires in cytomegalovirus infection (dated by TCRdb to 2018 to 2020). For the study in its entirety: Alongside well-studied HLA-B-restricted epitopes, the peptide stimulations were aimed at recently identified HLA-C-restricted CMV epitopes, whose presentation resists viral immunomodulation. Donor HLA type was relevant to the analysis, because carriage of CMV infection together with the matching HLA type was indicated by public TCR beta signatures. Broad study findings and their caveats: In the ex vivo response, HLA-C-restricted CMV-specific TCR beta clonotypes were dominant, and in two of eight donors the single most frequent clonotype came from this HLA-C-restricted group. In both this cohort and an independent cohort of approximately 350 donors, the cumulative frequency of public TCR beta family members distinguished carriers of CMV infection plus the relevant HLA type.

In this chain, TRBV12-5 is recombined with TRBJ2-3; TRBD1 is a weak D gene call, 6 bases matching. The source of this sequence is a human donor in good health (CMV status not recorded). Some clones in this sample may be carry-over from other donors' samples. The specimen was cultured CD8+ T cells from PBMCs, collected from culture after CMV antigen stimulation. The CDR3 has the sequence CASAGQGNTDTQYF. The DNA is TGTGCTAGTGCAGGGCAGGGGAACACAGATACGCAGTATTTT.